The TCR beta chain under discussion was sequenced for a study of human T cells and chemical hapten exposure. Study-wide context: A patient group, mainly female, showed alopecia areata, totalis or universalis.

The CDR3 covers 16 residues. Germline V gene lookup returns CDR1 ENHRY and CDR2 SYGVKD. The V and J ends lost 2 bases and 10 bases, in that order; junction bases with no gene match: 10. This clonotype was seen only a few times. Time point here: patch test 3, about 24 weeks after DPC sensitization. Regarding treatment: therapeutic diphenylcyclopropenone sensitization with weekly scalp DPC. In TCRdb, the RACE reads were re-called with MiXCR into one record per CDR3 protein. Here the sample spans about 190,000 distinct CDR3 sequences, about 25% being singletons. The sample in question was whole blood, obtained in connection with sensitization to the hapten diphenylcyclopropenone (DPC). The receptor's source is a woman in her forties with alopecia areata. Some clones in this sample may be carry-over from other donors' samples. The genes are TRBV10-3 and TRBJ2-5; TRBD2 aligns across 13 bases. Here the CDR3 DNA reads TGTGCCATCAGTGAGGGGGGACTAGCGGGGAGGAAGAGCCAGTACTTC. This translates into CAISEGGLAGRKSQYF.